Listed below are T cell receptor beta chains from one sample, sequenced in a study of T-cell memory formation after mild COVID-19. A single record per CDR3 protein comes from TCRdb applying MiXCR to the 5' RACE reads. Altogether hundreds of thousands of distinct CDR3 sequences are present, approximately 19% being singletons, with the ten largest covering about 22%. Sample: PBMCs or a T cell subset sorted from them (not recorded which). All receptors derive from a man younger than 35 who had mild COVID-19 (a few samples of this study predate the infection). Cell type and time point are not known. The CDR3 runs from the conserved cysteine through the conserved F or W. D genes are given only for firm matches. The listing skips clone size in some rows; elsewhere it reads once, few, many or a size class.

v_gene,j_gene,d_gene,abundance,CDR3aa,CDR3nt
TRBV7-3,TRBJ1-1,.,.,CASSLTRRENTEAFF,TGTGCCAGCAGCTTAACGAGAAGGGAGAACACTGAAGCTTTCTTT
TRBV7-6,TRBJ2-2,.,many,CASSLGPEEELFF,TGTGCCAGCAGCTTGGGCCCCGAGGAGGAGCTGTTTTTT
TRBV12-3/TRBV12-4,TRBJ2-3,TRBD2,few,CATHRGGAWDTQYF,TGTGCCACCCACCGCGGGGGGGCCTGGGATACGCAGTATTTT
TRBV20-1,TRBJ1-1,.,.,CSARGGTEAFF,TGCAGTGCTAGGGGAGGGACTGAAGCTTTCTTT
TRBV7-8,TRBJ2-2,.,.,CASSSQRGGTGELFF,TGTGCCAGCAGTTCCCAACGAGGGGGCACCGGGGAGCTGTTTTTT
TRBV6-2/TRBV6-3,TRBJ1-2,TRBD1,.,CASSRPGGGGYTF,TGTGCCAGCAGCCGCCCAGGGGGCGGTGGCTACACCTTC
TRBV5-1,TRBJ2-5,.,few,CASSLASGTGQETQYF,TGCGCCAGCAGCTTGGCAAGCGGGACAGGCCAAGAGACCCAGTACTTC
TRBV20-1,TRBJ2-3,.,.,CSAQDQGQSTDTQYF,TGCAGTGCCCAGGACCAGGGACAAAGCACAGATACGCAGTATTTT
TRBV5-1,TRBJ2-3,TRBD2,.,CASSLALSAGDSGTQYF,TGCGCCAGCAGCTTGGCCCTATCAGCGGGGGATTCCGGTACGCAGTATTTT
TRBV7-6,TRBJ2-1,TRBD2,few,CASSLPSSGGFSYNEQFF,TGTGCCAGCAGCTTACCATCTAGCGGGGGATTCTCCTACAATGAGCAGTTCTTC
TRBV6-2/TRBV6-3,TRBJ1-1,TRBD1,many,CASSELTGVNTEAFF,TGTGCCAGCAGTGAGCTGACAGGGGTGAACACTGAAGCTTTCTTT
TRBV20-1,TRBJ1-5,.,.,CSARGAGRSGNQPQHF,TGCAGTGCTAGGGGCGCAGGGAGGTCAGGCAATCAGCCCCAGCATTTT
TRBV13,TRBJ1-2,TRBD1,.,CASSLGLAGGSYGYTF,TGTGCCAGCAGCTTAGGCCTAGCAGGGGGCTCCTATGGCTACACCTTC
TRBV7-2,TRBJ2-3,.,.,CASSPDFPDTQYF,TGTGCCAGCAGCCCCGACTTCCCAGATACGCAGTATTTT
TRBV5-1,TRBJ2-1,TRBD1,few,CASSWSLQGANEQFF,TGCGCCAGCAGCTGGAGCCTACAGGGGGCAAATGAGCAGTTCTTC
TRBV7-9,TRBJ2-3,.,.,CASSLRGAGSDTQYF,TGTGCCAGCAGCTTACGGGGGGCGGGATCAGATACGCAGTATTTT
TRBV29-1,TRBJ2-2,TRBD1,.,CSVEQTGGVETGELFF,TGCAGCGTTGAACAAACAGGGGGCGTCGAAACCGGGGAGCTGTTTTTT
TRBV29-1,TRBJ2-2,.,.,CSVERPNTGELFF,TGCAGCGTTGAACGACCGAACACCGGGGAGCTGTTTTTT
TRBV21-1,TRBJ1-2,.,.,CASSKVDEGYTF,TGTGCCAGCAGCAAAGTGGACGAAGGCTACACCTTC
TRBV11-2,TRBJ1-1,.,few,CASSPTVDTEAFF,TGTGCCAGCAGTCCGACAGTTGACACTGAAGCTTTCTTT
TRBV19,TRBJ2-1,TRBD2,.,CASTRGGSEQFF,TGTGCCAGTACCCGGGGGGGGAGTGAGCAGTTCTTC
TRBV28,TRBJ2-3,.,.,CASSSGRWPQYF,TGTGCCAGCAGTTCGGGACGGTGGCCGCAGTATTTT
TRBV19,TRBJ1-2,.,few,CASSIAGIMYGYTF,TGTGCCAGTAGTATCGCCGGGATTATGTATGGCTACACCTTC
TRBV7-9,TRBJ1-1,.,few,CASSSKEPMNTEAFF,TGTGCCAGCAGCTCCAAGGAGCCTATGAACACTGAAGCTTTCTTT
TRBV7-6,TRBJ1-1,.,.,CASTRGGMNTEAFF,TGTGCCAGCACCCGGGGGGGCATGAACACTGAAGCTTTCTTT
TRBV12-3/TRBV12-4,TRBJ2-1,.,.,CASSFDRVNNEQFF,TGTGCCAGCAGTTTTGACCGGGTAAACAATGAGCAGTTCTTC
TRBV7-2,TRBJ1-3,TRBD1,few,CASSRRQGTGNTIYF,TGTGCCAGCAGCCGACGACAGGGAACTGGAAACACCATATATTTT
TRBV28,TRBJ1-2,.,.,CASLDRFYGYTF,TGTGCCAGTCTGGACCGGTTCTATGGCTACACCTTC
TRBV6-2/TRBV6-3,TRBJ1-2,.,few,CASSYLQRGGYTF,TGTGCCAGCAGTTACTTACAGAGGGGAGGCTACACCTTC
TRBV5-1,TRBJ2-2,.,.,CASSFTLGGSTANTGELFF,TGCGCCAGCAGCTTCACCTTAGGGGGGTCCACCGCGAACACCGGGGAGCTGTTTTTT
TRBV28,TRBJ2-1,TRBD1,few,CASGGTGGLRNEQFF,TGTGCCAGCGGAGGGACAGGGGGCTTGAGAAATGAGCAGTTCTTC
TRBV6-1,TRBJ2-2,.,few,CASSVAVRRYTGELFF,TGTGCCAGCAGTGTGGCAGTCAGGAGATACACCGGGGAGCTGTTTTTT
TRBV4-1,TRBJ2-5,.,.,CASSPTSGGTYQETQYF,TGCGCCAGCAGCCCCACCTCTGGGGGGACCTACCAAGAGACCCAGTACTTC
TRBV2,TRBJ2-5,.,.,CASSPMRVRETQYF,TGTGCCAGCAGTCCCATGCGGGTACGAGAGACCCAGTACTTC
TRBV7-6,TRBJ2-7,TRBD1,.,CASTGTGGEEQYF,TGTGCCAGCACCGGGACAGGGGGCGAGGAGCAGTACTTC
TRBV5-1,TRBJ2-1,.,many,CASSLVAGGPNEQFF,TGCGCCAGCAGCTTGGTTGCAGGCGGCCCCAATGAGCAGTTCTTC
TRBV11-2,TRBJ1-2,.,few,CASSFGVGYGYTF,TGTGCCAGCAGCTTTGGGGTCGGATATGGCTACACCTTC
TRBV5-1,TRBJ1-1,TRBD1,.,CASSLEGQGAAFF,TGCGCCAGCAGCTTGGAAGGACAGGGGGCAGCTTTCTTT
TRBV7-6,TRBJ1-1,.,few,CASSLGKGNTEAFF,TGTGCCAGCAGCTTAGGGAAGGGGAACACTGAAGCTTTCTTT
TRBV7-2,TRBJ1-3,.,.,CASSKGGTSGNTIYF,TGTGCCAGCAGCAAAGGCGGGACCTCTGGAAACACCATATATTTT
TRBV7-8,TRBJ1-1,TRBD1,many,CASSSRQGQGANTEAFF,TGTGCCAGCAGCTCAAGGCAGGGACAGGGGGCTAACACTGAAGCTTTCTTT
TRBV6-6,TRBJ2-5,TRBD1,few,CASRYRDRHQETQYF,TGTGCCAGCAGGTACCGGGACAGGCACCAAGAGACCCAGTACTTC
TRBV24-1,TRBJ1-5,.,few,CATSAQSNQPQHF,TGTGCCACCAGTGCACAGAGCAATCAGCCCCAGCATTTT
TRBV7-2,TRBJ2-6,.,many,CASSGYSGANVLTF,TGTGCCAGCAGTGGTTATTCCGGGGCCAACGTCCTGACTTTC
TRBV3-1,TRBJ2-1,.,many,CASSRPTGGRNEQFF,TGTGCCAGCAGCCGCCCAACTGGGGGGCGCAATGAGCAGTTCTTC
TRBV20-1,TRBJ1-2,.,.,CSAKSYFLGNYGYTF,TGCAGTGCTAAGTCATATTTCTTGGGAAACTATGGCTACACCTTC
TRBV7-2,TRBJ2-4,TRBD2,few,CASRTGLASDIQYF,TGTGCCAGCAGGACGGGACTAGCGTCTGACATTCAGTACTTC
TRBV7-3,TRBJ2-3,.,few,CASSLMGSTQYF,TGTGCCAGCAGCTTAATGGGGAGTACGCAGTATTTT
TRBV7-2,TRBJ1-6,TRBD1,.,CASSSGQEGISPLHF,TGTGCCAGCAGCTCCGGACAGGAGGGGATTTCACCCCTCCACTTT
TRBV7-8,TRBJ2-3,TRBD2,.,CASSLPGLAGTDTQYF,TGTGCCAGCAGCTTACCGGGACTAGCGGGAACAGATACGCAGTATTTT
TRBV5-6,TRBJ1-1,.,.,CASSLQTEAFF,TGTGCCAGCAGCTTGCAGACTGAAGCTTTCTTT